This entry is about one T cell receptor beta chain. This entry comes from a study of OX40 agonist ivuxolimab in advanced cancers. The V gene lost 5 bases and the J gene lost 0 bases, with 11 bases spanning the gap. CDR1 and CDR2 from the germline V gene are GTSNPN and SVGIG (reference sequence). This CDR3 comprises 14 residues. Sequencing used immunoSEQ multiplex PCR; TCRdb keeps in-frame clones, though not all of them. The table includes about 58,000 clones, less than 90% detected once. The source is an adult with an advanced solid tumor such as melanoma, head and neck, liver or kidney cancer. The sequenced sample was CD4+ or CD8+ T cells sorted from blood, obtained in a trial of the OX40 agonist ivuxolimab. This chain joins TRBV30 and TRBJ1-3, with a tentative D call TRBD1 (5 bases). CDR3 sequence (DNA): TGTGCCTGGGACGCAGGGCGCTCTGGAAACACCATATATTTT. Translated, it gives CAWDAGRSGNTIYF.